This T cell receptor beta chain was obtained from a study of beta chain features in type 1 diabetes. The study's findings and limits: Insertions at VDJ junctions were less frequent in type 1 diabetes patients. These patients also deleted more nucleotides at the same junctions.

The isolated RNA, all of it, was reverse transcribed, so expressed TCRB transcripts were what got sequenced. Generated by immunoSEQ multiplex PCR, the TCRdb table keeps only in-frame clones and is missing some. Of some 250,000 clones listed, 27% are singletons. This clone was counted between two and nine times. Its target is not known. CDR1 is MDHEN, CDR2 SYDVKM, per germline. Trimming left V 3 bases short and J 9 bases short, with 18 bases between. This CDR3 contains 14 residues. This chain connects TRBV28 to TRBJ2-7, with D uncertain. The source material was central memory CD4+ T cells from blood. This TCR was recovered from a man under 40 in good health. The CDR3 loop is CASSLDQTLRGQYF. The CDR3 DNA reads TGTGCCAGCAGTTTGGATCAGACCCTACGAGGGCAGTACTTC. Filled out from reference TRBV28 and TRBJ2-7, the complete variable domain reads DVKVTQSSRYLVKRTGEKVFLECVQDMDHENMFWYRQDPGLGLRLIYFSYDVKMKEKGDIPEGYSVSREKKERFSLILESASTNQTSMYLCASSLDQTLRGQYFGPGTRLTVT.